The present T cell receptor beta chain was sequenced within a study of blood T cell repertoires in COVID-19. Turning to the study itself: The United States, Italy and Spain supplied acute and convalescent COVID-19 samples. T cells, B-cell-depleted T cells, or PBMCs supplied cDNA or gDNA.

Deletions cut 3 bases from V and 2 bases from J, with 5 bases between. The germline gives CDR1 LGHDT, CDR2 YNNKEL (reference sequence). The CDR3 is 13 amino acids. Authors' processing steps: The authors estimated nucleated cell counts from reference gene primer amplification. Generated by immunoSEQ multiplex PCR, the TCRdb table keeps only in-frame clones and is missing some. The V and J calls and clone size are taken from that table; D and trimming were inferred from the DNA. The sample holds 100,000 or so clones, roughly 92% seen once. The sample consisted of peripheral blood. The clonotype was recovered from a man between 65 and 85 years old with acute or convalescent COVID-19. The rearrangement joins TRBV3-1 (or the pseudogene TRBV3-2) to TRBJ2-1; D unresolved. Written as DNA, the CDR3 is TGTGCCAGCAGCCAGGCCCCCTACAATGAGCAGTTCTTC. It specifies CASSQAPYNEQFF.